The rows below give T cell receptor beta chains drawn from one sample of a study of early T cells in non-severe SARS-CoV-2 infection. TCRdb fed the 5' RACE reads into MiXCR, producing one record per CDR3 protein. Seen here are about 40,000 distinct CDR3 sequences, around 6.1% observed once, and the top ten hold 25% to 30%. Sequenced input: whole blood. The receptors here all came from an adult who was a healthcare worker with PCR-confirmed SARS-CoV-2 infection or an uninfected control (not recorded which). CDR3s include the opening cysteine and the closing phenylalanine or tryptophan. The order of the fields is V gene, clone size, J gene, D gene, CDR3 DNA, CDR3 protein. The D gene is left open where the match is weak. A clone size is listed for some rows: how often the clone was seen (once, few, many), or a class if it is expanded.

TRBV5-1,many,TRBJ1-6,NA,TGCGCCAGCAGCTTGTCCGGGACGGGCAATTCACCCCTCCACTTT,CASSLSGTGNSPLHF
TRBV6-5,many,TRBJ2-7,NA,TGTGCCAGCAGTTGGTCAGTCAGGCCGCCTCTCTACGAGCAGTACTTC,CASSWSVRPPLYEQYF
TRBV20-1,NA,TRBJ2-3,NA,TGCAGTGCTTTTCCTAGCACCACAGATACGCAGTATTTT,CSAFPSTTDTQYF
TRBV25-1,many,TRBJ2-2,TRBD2,TGTGCCAGCAGAGGACTAGCGAAGAACACCGGGGAGCTGTTTTTT,CASRGLAKNTGELFF
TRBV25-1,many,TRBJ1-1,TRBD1,TGTGCCAGCAGGGACAGGGAAAACACTGAAGCTTTCTTT,CASRDRENTEAFF
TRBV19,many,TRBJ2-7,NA,TGTGCCAGTAGTATCGGCGGCTACGAGCAGTACTTC,CASSIGGYEQYF
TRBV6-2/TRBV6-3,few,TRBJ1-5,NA,TGTGCCAGCAGTTCCCAAGGACCACGAAGGCAGCCCCAGCATTTT,CASSSQGPRRQPQHF
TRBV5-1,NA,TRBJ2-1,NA,TGCGCCAGCAGCTTGTTAAGGGGGGGGCCCCCCTATGAGCAGTTCTTC,CASSLLRGGPPYEQFF
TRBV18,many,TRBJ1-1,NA,TGTGCCAGCTCACCACCGGAGTTTCGGGGTGAAGCTTTCTTT,CASSPPEFRGEAFF
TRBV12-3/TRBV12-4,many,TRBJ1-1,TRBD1,TGTGCCAGCAGCCGGGACAGGGGGCGATTGAACACTGAAGCTTTCTTT,CASSRDRGRLNTEAFF
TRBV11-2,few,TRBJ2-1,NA,TGTGCCAGCAGCTTAGCCACCCTTCCTCTTGCCCTTTCGGCTGAGCAGTTCTTC,CASSLATLPLALSAEQFF
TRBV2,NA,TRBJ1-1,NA,TGTGCCAGCAAAGAAGCGCGACAGAGGAACACTGAAGCTTTCTTT,CASKEARQRNTEAFF
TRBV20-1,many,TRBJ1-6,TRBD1,TGCAGTGCTACGGGACAGCATTCACCCCTCCACTTT,CSATGQHSPLHF
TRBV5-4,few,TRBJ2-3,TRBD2,TGTGCCAGCAGCTTGGCCCAGCGGGGGGGAGCAGATACGCAGTATTTT,CASSLAQRGGADTQYF
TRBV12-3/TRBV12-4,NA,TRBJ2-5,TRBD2,TGTGCCAGCAGTTCCGGGACTAGTCGAGAGACCCAGTACTTC,CASSSGTSRETQYF
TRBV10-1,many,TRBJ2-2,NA,TGCGCCAGCAGTTTGGGAACCGGGGAGCTGTTTTTT,CASSLGTGELFF
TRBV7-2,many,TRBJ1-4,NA,TGTGCCAGCAGCTTCTGGACGAATGAAAAACTGTTTTTT,CASSFWTNEKLFF